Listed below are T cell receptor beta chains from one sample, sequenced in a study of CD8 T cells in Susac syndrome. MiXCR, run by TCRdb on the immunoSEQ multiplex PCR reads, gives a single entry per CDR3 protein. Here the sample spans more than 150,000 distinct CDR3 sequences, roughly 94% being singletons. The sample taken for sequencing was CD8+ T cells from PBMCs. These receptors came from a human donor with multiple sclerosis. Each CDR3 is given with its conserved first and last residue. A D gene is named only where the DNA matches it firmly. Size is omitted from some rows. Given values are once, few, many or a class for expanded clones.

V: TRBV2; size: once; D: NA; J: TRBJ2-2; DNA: TGTGCCAGCTTAGGGAACACCGGGGAGCTGTTTTTT; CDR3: CASLGNTGELFF
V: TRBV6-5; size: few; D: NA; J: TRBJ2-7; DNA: TGTGCCAGCAGTTACTCGAGGACAAGGGGCGAGCAGTACTTC; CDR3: CASSYSRTRGEQYF
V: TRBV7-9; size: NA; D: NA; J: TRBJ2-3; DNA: TGTGCCAGCAGCGGGCGGCGCCAGGGAGGATTAAGCACAGATACGCAGTATTTT; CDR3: CASSGRRQGGLSTDTQYF
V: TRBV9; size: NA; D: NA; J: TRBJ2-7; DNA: TGTGCCAGCAGTGAACAAGGACTGTTTTCCTACGAGCAGTACTTC; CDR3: CASSEQGLFSYEQYF
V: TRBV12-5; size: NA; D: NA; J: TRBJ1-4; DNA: TGTGCTAGTGGTTTGGGACCCGGGGGCCTCGGGAAGGAAAAACTGTTTTTT; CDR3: CASGLGPGGLGKEKLFF
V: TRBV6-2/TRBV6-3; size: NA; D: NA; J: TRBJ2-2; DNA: TGTGCCAGCAGTTCAGCAGGGGTACCCGGGGAGCTGTTTTTT; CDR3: CASSSAGVPGELFF
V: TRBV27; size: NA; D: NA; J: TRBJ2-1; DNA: TGTGCCAGCAGTTTAAGACCACAGAATGAGCAGTTCTTC; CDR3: CASSLRPQNEQFF
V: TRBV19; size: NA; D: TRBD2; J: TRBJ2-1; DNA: TGTGCCAGTAGTCCCCGCGGACTAGGCAATGAGCAGTTCTTC; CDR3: CASSPRGLGNEQFF
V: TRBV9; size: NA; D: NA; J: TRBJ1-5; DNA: TGTGCCAGCGGACGGGGGGGTCTGCCCCAGCATTTT; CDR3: CASGRGGLPQHF
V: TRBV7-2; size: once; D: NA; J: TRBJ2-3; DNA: TGTGCCAGCAGCTTAGTTTCCCCCGTTGGCAGGGTCACAGATACGCAGTATTTT; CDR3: CASSLVSPVGRVTDTQYF
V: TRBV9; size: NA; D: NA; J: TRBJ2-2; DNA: TGTGCCAGCAGCGACGGGGGGAACACCGGGGAGCTGTTTTTT; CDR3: CASSDGGNTGELFF
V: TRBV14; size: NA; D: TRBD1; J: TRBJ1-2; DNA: TGTGCCAGCAGCCCGTCCCGGGACAGGGGCGCCCACTATGGCTACACCTTC; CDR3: CASSPSRDRGAHYGYTF
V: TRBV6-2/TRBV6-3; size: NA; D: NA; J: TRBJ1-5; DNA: TGTGCCAGCAGTTACGTCGGCACTCAGCCCCAGCATTTT; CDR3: CASSYVGTQPQHF
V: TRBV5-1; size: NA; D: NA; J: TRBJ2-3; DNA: TGCGCCACCCGATTATCGCTCGGGACAGATACGCAGTATTTT; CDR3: CATRLSLGTDTQYF
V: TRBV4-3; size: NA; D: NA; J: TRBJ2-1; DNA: TGCGCCAGCAGCCAAGATCCAGGGCCCTATTACAATGAGCAGTTCTTC; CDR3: CASSQDPGPYYNEQFF
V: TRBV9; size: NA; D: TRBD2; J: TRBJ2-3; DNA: TGTGCCAGCAGCGTCCCGCGTCTTAGCGGGGGGAGTACAGATACGCAGTATTTT; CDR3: CASSVPRLSGGSTDTQYF
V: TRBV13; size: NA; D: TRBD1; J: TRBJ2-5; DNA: TGTGCCAGCAGCCTGAAGACAGGGGCTCGGGAGACCCAGTACTTC; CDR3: CASSLKTGARETQYF
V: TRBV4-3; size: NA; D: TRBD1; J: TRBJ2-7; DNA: TGCGCCAGCAGCCAAGATCGACAGGGAGACGAGCAGTACTTC; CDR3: CASSQDRQGDEQYF
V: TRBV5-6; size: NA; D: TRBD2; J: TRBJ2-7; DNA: TGTGCCACCTCGGGGGGGCACACCTACGAGCAGTACTTC; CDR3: CATSGGHTYEQYF
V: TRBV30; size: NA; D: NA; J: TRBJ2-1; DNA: TGTGCCTGGAGTGAATTGAATGAGCAGTTCTTC; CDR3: CAWSELNEQFF
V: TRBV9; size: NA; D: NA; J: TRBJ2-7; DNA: TGTGCCAGCAGCATAAGGGACACTTTGAGTGGATCCTACGAGCAGTACTTC; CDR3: CASSIRDTLSGSYEQYF
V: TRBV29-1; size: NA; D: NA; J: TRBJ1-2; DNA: TGCAGCGTTGAAGACCGGTCGGTGAGCGGCTACACCTTC; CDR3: CSVEDRSVSGYTF
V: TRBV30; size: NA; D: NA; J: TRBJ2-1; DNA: TGTGCCTGGAGCCAGGGGTCCCTCAATGAGCAGTTCTTC; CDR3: CAWSQGSLNEQFF
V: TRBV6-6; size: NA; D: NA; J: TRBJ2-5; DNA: TGTGCCAGCAGTTACTCAGGGAAGGAAGAGACCCAGTACTTC; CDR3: CASSYSGKEETQYF
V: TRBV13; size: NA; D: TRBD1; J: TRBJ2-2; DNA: TGTGCCAGCCACCCCAGGGGGCGGGACGGGGAGCTGTTTTTT; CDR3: CASHPRGRDGELFF
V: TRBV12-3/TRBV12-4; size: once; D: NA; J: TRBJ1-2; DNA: TGTGCCAGCGGGCCTACGGGCAAAGGGAACTATGGCTACACCTTC; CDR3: CASGPTGKGNYGYTF
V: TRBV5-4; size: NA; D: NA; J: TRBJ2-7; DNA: TGTGCCAGCAGCTTGGGGTCTGTCGATCGCACCTACGAGCAGTACTTC; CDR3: CASSLGSVDRTYEQYF
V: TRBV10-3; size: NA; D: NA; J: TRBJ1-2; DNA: TGTGCCATCAGGGGAGACGGCTCCCTTTCGAACTATGGCTACACCTTC; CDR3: CAIRGDGSLSNYGYTF
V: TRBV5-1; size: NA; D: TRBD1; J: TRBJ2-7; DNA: TGCGCCAGCAGCGAGGGACAGGGGACCTACGAGCAGTACTTC; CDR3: CASSEGQGTYEQYF
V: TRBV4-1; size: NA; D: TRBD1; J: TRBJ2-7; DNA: TGCGCCACCTCGAGCGGGGACAGGGGGCTCGACGAGCAGTACTTC; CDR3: CATSSGDRGLDEQYF
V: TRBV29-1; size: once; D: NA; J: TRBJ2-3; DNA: TGCAGCGTTGAAGATCGACGACAGGGAGGTACGCAGTATTTT; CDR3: CSVEDRRQGGTQYF
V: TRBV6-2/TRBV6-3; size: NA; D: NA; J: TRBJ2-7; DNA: TGTGCCAGCAGTTTGGGGCAGGGGTTCTACGAGCAGTACTTC; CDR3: CASSLGQGFYEQYF
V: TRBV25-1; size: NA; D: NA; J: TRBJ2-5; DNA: TGTGCCAGCAGTGAATATTCCAGTAAAGAGACCCAGTACTTC; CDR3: CASSEYSSKETQYF
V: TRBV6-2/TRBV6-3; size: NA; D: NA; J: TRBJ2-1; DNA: TGTGCCAGCAGTTTGGACGGCCCGCGGAGCCAGTTCTTC; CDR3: CASSLDGPRSQFF
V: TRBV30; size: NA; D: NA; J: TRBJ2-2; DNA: TGTGCCTGGATCCCGCCGAACACCGGGGAGCTGTTTTTT; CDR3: CAWIPPNTGELFF
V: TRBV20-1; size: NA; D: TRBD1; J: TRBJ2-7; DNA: TGCAGTGCTAGAATGACAGGGGTGGGCGAGCAGTACTTC; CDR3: CSARMTGVGEQYF
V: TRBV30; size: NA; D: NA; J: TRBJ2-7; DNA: TGTGCCTGGAGCGCCGGGGGTACCTACGAGCAGTACTTC; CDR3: CAWSAGGTYEQYF
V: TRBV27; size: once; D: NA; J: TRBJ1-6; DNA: TGTGCCAGCAGTAGGGGGTATAATTCACCCCTCCACTTT; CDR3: CASSRGYNSPLHF
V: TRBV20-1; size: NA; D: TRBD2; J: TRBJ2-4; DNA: TGCAGTGCTAGAGATCTAGCGGGGGGACAAAACATTCAGTACTTC; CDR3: CSARDLAGGQNIQYF
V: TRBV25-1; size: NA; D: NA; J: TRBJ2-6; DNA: TGTGCCAGCAGTGAAGATGACGGGGCCAACGTCCTGACTTTC; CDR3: CASSEDDGANVLTF
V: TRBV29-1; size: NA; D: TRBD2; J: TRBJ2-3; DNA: TGCAGCGTTGCTAGCGGAGATACGCCGTATTTT; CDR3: CSVASGDTPYF
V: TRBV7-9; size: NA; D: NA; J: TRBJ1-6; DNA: TGTGCCAGCAGGAACTCCGGGAGACTTAATTCACCCCTCCACTTT; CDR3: CASRNSGRLNSPLHF
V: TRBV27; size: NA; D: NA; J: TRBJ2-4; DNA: TGTGCCAGCAGTTTAGCTAGCAGCGGCAAAAACATTCAGTACTTC; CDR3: CASSLASSGKNIQYF
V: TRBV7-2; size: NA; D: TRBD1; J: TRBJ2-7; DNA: TGTGCCAGCAGCTTACGTGGACAGGGCGAGCAGTACTTC; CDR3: CASSLRGQGEQYF
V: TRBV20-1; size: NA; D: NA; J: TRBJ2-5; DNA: TGCAGTGCCTTTGATCCACTCGAACAACAAGAGACCCAGTACTTC; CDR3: CSAFDPLEQQETQYF
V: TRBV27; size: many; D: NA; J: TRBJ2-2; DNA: TGTGCCAGCAGCTTAAACACCGGGGAGCTGTTTTTT; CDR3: CASSLNTGELFF
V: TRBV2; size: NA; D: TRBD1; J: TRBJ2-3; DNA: TGTGCCAGCAGTGAACCCCGGGACAGGGGCCCTAGCACAGATACGCAGTATTTT; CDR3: CASSEPRDRGPSTDTQYF
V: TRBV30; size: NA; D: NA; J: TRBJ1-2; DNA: TGTGCCTGGATTCCGGGGCCTACGTATGGCTACACCTTC; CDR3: CAWIPGPTYGYTF
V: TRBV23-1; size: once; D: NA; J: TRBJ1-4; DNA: NA; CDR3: CASTWDRVGKNCFF
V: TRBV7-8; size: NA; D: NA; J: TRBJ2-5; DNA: TGTGCCAGCAGCCCACCTATAGGGAAGGCCACAAAAGAGACCCAGTACTTC; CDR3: CASSPPIGKATKETQYF
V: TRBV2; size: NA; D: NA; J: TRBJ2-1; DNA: TGTGCCAGCATTGGACCCTTATCGGAGCAGTTCTTC; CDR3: CASIGPLSEQFF
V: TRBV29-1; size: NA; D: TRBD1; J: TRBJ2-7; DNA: TGCAGCGTCACAGGGGACCCCCCCACCTACGAGCAGTACTTC; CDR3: CSVTGDPPTYEQYF
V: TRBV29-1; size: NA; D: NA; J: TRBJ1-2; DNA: TGCAGCGTTTCCGGGCTTAGCTATGGCTACACCTTC; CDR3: CSVSGLSYGYTF
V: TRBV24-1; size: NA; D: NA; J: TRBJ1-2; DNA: TGTGCCACCAGTGATTGGGGGGGTGGCTACACCTTC; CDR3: CATSDWGGGYTF
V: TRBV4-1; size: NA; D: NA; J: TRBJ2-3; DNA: TGCGCCAGCAGCTCCGGGGTCGGCACAGATACGCAGTATTTT; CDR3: CASSSGVGTDTQYF